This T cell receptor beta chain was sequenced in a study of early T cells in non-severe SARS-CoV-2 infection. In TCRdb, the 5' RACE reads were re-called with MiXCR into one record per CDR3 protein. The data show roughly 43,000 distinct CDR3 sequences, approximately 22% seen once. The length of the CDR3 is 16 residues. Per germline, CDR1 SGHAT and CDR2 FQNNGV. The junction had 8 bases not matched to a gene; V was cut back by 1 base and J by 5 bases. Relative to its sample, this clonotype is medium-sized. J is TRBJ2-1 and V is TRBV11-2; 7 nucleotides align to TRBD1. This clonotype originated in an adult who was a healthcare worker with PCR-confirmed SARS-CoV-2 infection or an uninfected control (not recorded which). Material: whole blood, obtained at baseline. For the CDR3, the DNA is TGTGCCAGCAGCTTAGCCCCGGGACAGCCCAACAATGAGCAGTTCTTC. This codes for CASSLAPGQPNNEQFF.